Below, 25 T cell receptor beta chains from the same sample are listed, as sequenced in a study of T-cell memory formation after mild COVID-19 (dated by TCRdb to about 2021). Receptor libraries were prepared by 5' RACE. For sequencing, an Illumina NovaSeq 6000 was employed. TCRdb trimmed public reads at Q25 via fastp, called clones via MiXCR and kept in-frame beta chains. Under each unique CDR3 protein, matching rows form one entry showing the most common genes and DNA. Recorded for this sample are 200,000 or so distinct CDR3 sequences; around 8.8% of them occurred a single time. Roughly 3.5% of the sample is in the top ten clones. The sequencing sample was made of PBMCs or a T cell subset sorted from them (not recorded which). These receptors were obtained from a man younger than 35 who had mild COVID-19 (a few samples of this study predate the infection). The sample titles of this study are shuffled in the database, so cell type and time point are left out; the donor was told from shared clones.

The chain couples TRBV3-1 to TRBJ2-3, with D hard to call. Germline assignment: CDR1 LGHDT and CDR2 YNNKEL (reference sequence). This CDR3 contains 13 residues. Trimming stripped 1 base from V and 2 bases from J, with 4 bases between. The CDR3 loop is CASSQVLTDTQYF. The DNA of the CDR3 is TGTGCCAGCAGCCAAGTACTCACAGATACGCAGTATTTT.

J is TRBJ1-3 and V is TRBV29-1; D possibly corresponds to TRBD1 (5 bases). The CDR3 spans 13 residues. The germline gives CDR1 SQVTM, CDR2 ANQGSEA. With 4 bases removed from V and 4 bases from J, the gap between germline ends came to 11 bases. The DNA of the CDR3 is TGCAGCGTTGTCGGACAAGTCGGAAACACCATATATTTT. Encoded protein: CSVVGQVGNTIYF.

In its sample, this clonotype was seen many times. For the CDR3, the DNA is TGTGCCAGCAGCTTAGATCTCGGGGAGCTGTTTTTT. This translates into CASSLDLGELFF. The V gene is TRBV7-6, the J gene TRBJ2-2; D uncertain. Germline V gives CDR1 SGHVS, CDR2 FNYEAQ. This CDR3 comprises 12 residues. Trimming shortened V by 1 base and J by 7 bases, and 4 bases separated the two germline ends.

The chain carries TRBV3-1 and TRBJ2-5; D gene unclear. The CDR3 is made up of 14 amino acids. Trimming removed 4 bases from V and 5 bases from J, with 14 bases in between. Per the germline V gene, CDR1 is LGHDT and CDR2 is YNNKEL (reference sequence). The CDR3 nucleotides are TGTGCCAGCAGCCGAGAGGTCCAGATGGAGACCCAGTACTTC. Translated, it gives CASSREVQMETQYF.

The table lists this clonotype with many counts. This chain uses TRBV5-5 with TRBJ1-2; 7 positions agree with TRBD1. The CDR3 sequence is 13 residues long. Germline lookup yields CDR1 SGHKS and CDR2 YYEKEE (reference sequence). V shed 4 bases and J 9 bases; nucleotides not matched to a gene: 9. The CDR3 protein is CASSHATGESYTF. DNA for the CDR3: TGTGCCAGCAGCCACGCAACAGGGGAAAGCTACACCTTC.

V usage is TRBV10-2 and J usage is TRBJ2-7; D is uncertain. The CDR3 covers 13 residues. Trimming took 5 bases from V and 4 from J, leaving 12 bases between them. Germline CDR1 is WSHSY and CDR2 is SAAADI. CDR3 sequence: CASSLKSWYEQYV. Written as DNA, the CDR3 is TGCGCCAGCAGTTTGAAGAGTTGGTACGAGCAGTACGTC.

This clonotype was observed at least ten times. This chain uses TRBV12-3 or TRBV12-4 with TRBJ2-2; D may be TRBD2 (6 bases). V gave up 5 bases and J gave up 4 bases, with 14 bases separating them. The CDR3 is 15 amino acids. The CDR3 sequence is CASSPRGSSTGELFF. CDR3 DNA: TGTGCCAGCAGTCCCCGGGGGTCGAGCACCGGGGAGCTGTTTTTT.

A few counts support this clonotype. V and J are TRBV27 and TRBJ2-7, with 8 bases identical to TRBD2. With 7 bases clipped from V and 6 bases from J, the junction kept 14 bases outside the gene matches. Germline CDR1 and CDR2: MNHEY and SMNVEV (reference sequence). The CDR3 loop spans 15 amino acids. DNA for the CDR3: TGTGCCAGCATCTCGCGGGGGACGGGAGGGCCCGAGCAGTACGTC. This sequence encodes CASISRGTGGPEQYV.

This clonotype was recorded at least ten times. The rearrangement joins TRBV7-3 to TRBJ1-4; D not certain. Germline V gene sequence: CDR1 SGHTA, CDR2 FQGTGA. Trimming removed 5 bases at V and 7 bases at J, with 8 bases between. CDR3 size: 12 residues. In nucleotides, the CDR3 is TGTGCCAGCAGCCCGGGAGGTGAAAAACTGTTTTTT. This encodes CASSPGGEKLFF.

This clonotype has only a few counts. The CDR3 coding sequence is TGCGCCAGCAATAAACAGGCACGGGAAGAGACCCAGTACTTC. Amino acid sequence: CASNKQAREETQYF. The chain couples TRBV5-1 to TRBJ2-5, with D possibly being TRBD1 (5 bases). Germline CDR1 reads SGHRS; CDR2 reads YFSETQ. The CDR3 runs to 14 residues. Between the trimmed V and J ends, which lost 6 bases and 3 bases, there was a span of 15 bases.

This clonotype was detected ten times or more. The chain links TRBV7-9 to TRBJ2-7; 9 bases line up with TRBD1. Trimming took 4 bases from V and 2 from J; bases not matched to a gene: 3. Per the germline V gene, CDR1 is SEHNR and CDR2 is FQNEAQ (reference sequence). The CDR3 has 14 amino acids. The CDR3 DNA reads TGTGCCAGCAGCTCAAGGACAGGGGCCTACGAGCAGTACTTC. This translates into CASSSRTGAYEQYF.

In this sample, this clonotype turned up many times. The J gene is TRBJ1-1, the V gene TRBV19; D is ambiguous. This CDR3 has 14 amino acids. Germline V gene data show CDR1 as LNHDA and CDR2 as SQIVND (reference sequence). The ends were cut back, 4 bases at V and 4 bases at J, with 13 bases in the middle. The CDR3, as DNA: TGTGCCAGTAGTACTTTCAGTTTGGGCACTGAAGCTTTCTTT. Protein product: CASSTFSLGTEAFF. Complete variable domain (other parts from reference TRBV19 and TRBJ1-1): DGGITQSPKYLFRKEGQNVTLSCEQNLNHDAMYWYRQDPGQGLRLIYYSQIVNDFQKGDIAEGYSVSREKKESFPLTVTSAQKNPTAFYLCASSTFSLGTEAFFGQGTRLTVV.

The genes are TRBV28 and TRBJ2-5, with 8 bases lining up with TRBD2. Germline CDR1 is MDHEN and CDR2 is SYDVKM. V shed 6 bases, J shed 5 bases, and the junction held 5 bases outside the gene matches. This CDR3 has 13 amino acids. The CDR3 region has the DNA TGTGCCAGCAGGGTCGGGAGGGAGGAGACCCAGTACTTC. Residues: CASRVGREETQYF.

This clonotype occurred many times. The chain recombines TRBV6-5 with TRBJ1-6; no clear D. Germline V gene lookup returns CDR1 MNHEY and CDR2 SVGAGI. The CDR3 covers 17 residues. The V and J ends lost 1 base and 7 bases respectively, with 17 bases between them. The chain's CDR3 is CASSYFTAANLNSPLHF. The CDR3 coding sequence is TGTGCCAGCAGTTACTTTACGGCAGCTAATCTGAATTCACCCCTCCACTTT.

In its sample, this clonotype was seen many times. The chain combines TRBV4-2 with TRBJ2-1; 14 bases map to TRBD2. Per the germline V gene, CDR1 is LGHNA and CDR2 is YNFKEQ. V lost 4 bases and J lost 8; bases outside the gene matches: 10. The CDR3 extends over 17 amino acids. CDR3 in amino acids: CASSLSTGTSGGDEQFF. For the CDR3, the DNA is TGTGCCAGCAGCCTCTCAACCGGGACTAGCGGGGGTGATGAGCAGTTCTTC.

The CDR3 loop reads CASSFQVQETQYF. In DNA, the CDR3 is TGCGCCAGCAGCTTCCAGGTCCAAGAGACCCAGTACTTC. The chain is built from TRBV5-1 and TRBJ2-5; no definite D call. The CDR3 extends over 13 amino acids. Germline V gene sequence: CDR1 SGHRS, CDR2 YFSETQ. V lost 2 bases and J lost 1, with 6 bases in between.

This clonotype has just a few counts. The chain joins TRBV7-9 to TRBJ1-5, with D possibly being TRBD1 (6 bases). Deletions cut 8 bases from V and 5 bases from J, with 16 bases between. The CDR3 has 14 residues. Germline loops: CDR1 SEHNR, CDR2 FQNEAQ (reference sequence). The CDR3 nucleotides are TGTGCCAGCCAATCACAGGGCCCCGATCAGCCCCAGCATTTT. Translating it yields CASQSQGPDQPQHF.

Here the CDR3 DNA reads TGTGCCAGCAGCTCGGCCAGGAACACTGAAGCTTTCTTT. This sequence encodes CASSSARNTEAFF. V is TRBV7-2 and J is TRBJ1-1; the D is unclear. Germline CDR1 is SGHTA and CDR2 is FQGNSA. This CDR3 has 13 amino acids. V gave up 4 bases and J gave up 1 base, with 7 bases separating them.

The chain is built from TRBV9 and TRBJ2-6; no reliable D call. Germline values: CDR1 SGDLS, CDR2 YYNGEE. The CDR3 length is 17 residues. Trimming cost V 4 bases and J 5 bases, with 19 bases left between them. In nucleotides, the CDR3 is TGTGCCAGCAGCATTGGCAGGAGTGATGGCTGGGCCAACGTCCTGACTTTC. Its protein is CASSIGRSDGWANVLTF. The variable domain in full, with the rest retrieved from reference TRBV9 and TRBJ2-6, is DSGVTQTPKHLITATGQRVTLRCSPRSGDLSVYWYQQSLDQGLQFLIQYYNGEERAKGNILERFSAQQFPDLHSELNLSSLELGDSALYFCASSIGRSDGWANVLTFGAGSRLTVL.

The gene calls are TRBV5-1 and TRBJ1-2, with D perhaps TRBD1 (5 bases). CDR1 is SGHRS, CDR2 YFSETQ, per germline. This CDR3 spans 13 amino acids. V lost 4 bases and J 5 bases, leaving 12 bases between the germline ends. The CDR3 coding sequence is TGCGCCAGCAGCGTGACAGAGCCGTATGGCTACACCTTC. Protein: CASSVTEPYGYTF.

The gene calls are TRBV5-1 and TRBJ1-1; 11 positions agree with TRBD1. The V and J ends lost 2 bases and 5 bases, in that order; junction bases with no gene match: 2. The CDR3 spans 14 residues. Per the germline V gene, CDR1 is SGHRS and CDR2 is YFSETQ. CDR3 sequence (DNA): TGCGCCAGCAGCTTTGGGACAGGGGGTACTGAAGCTTTCTTT. Its translation is CASSFGTGGTEAFF.

The CDR3 DNA follows: TGTGCAAGCGCAGGGGCAGCTAACTATGGCTACACCTTC. It yields the protein CASAGAANYGYTF. The chain joins TRBV10-3 to TRBJ1-2; D possibly corresponds to TRBD1 (6 bases). The germline gives CDR1 ENHRY, CDR2 SYGVKD. The CDR3 is 13 residues long.

A few counts support this clonotype. CDR3: CAWSVRGNTEAFF. The CDR3 DNA follows: TGTGCCTGGAGTGTACGGGGGAACACTGAAGCTTTCTTT. V usage is TRBV30 and J usage is TRBJ1-1; no clear D gene. This CDR3 comprises 13 residues. Trimming took 0 bases from V and 1 from J, leaving 6 bases between them. Per the germline V gene, CDR1 is GTSNPN and CDR2 is SVGIG (reference sequence). The full variable domain, rest sourced from reference TRBV30 and TRBJ1-1, is SQTIHQWPATLVQPVGSPLSLECTVEGTSNPNLYWYRQAAGRGLQLLFYSVGIGQISSEVPQNLSASRPQDRQFILSSKKLLLSDSGFYLCAWSVRGNTEAFFGQGTRLTVV.

This chain's CDR3 is CASTVRLARGNTIYF. The DNA of the CDR3 is TGTGCCAGCACCGTTAGACTAGCGAGAGGAAACACCATATATTTT. The V call is TRBV6-5, the J call TRBJ1-3; D unresolved. The CDR3 sequence is 15 residues long. The germline CDR1 and CDR2 sequences are MNHEY and SVGAGI. V dropped 7 bases and J dropped 4 bases, with 17 bases sitting between them.

V usage is TRBV15 and J usage is TRBJ1-1; D is unresolved. V was clipped by 1 base and J by 7 bases, with 7 bases between them. This CDR3 has 12 amino acids. The germline V gene has CDR1 LNHNV and CDR2 YYDKDF (reference sequence). CDR3 coding DNA: TGTGCCACCAGCAGAGCGGGCCTTGAAGCTTTCTTT. This gives the protein CATSRAGLEAFF.